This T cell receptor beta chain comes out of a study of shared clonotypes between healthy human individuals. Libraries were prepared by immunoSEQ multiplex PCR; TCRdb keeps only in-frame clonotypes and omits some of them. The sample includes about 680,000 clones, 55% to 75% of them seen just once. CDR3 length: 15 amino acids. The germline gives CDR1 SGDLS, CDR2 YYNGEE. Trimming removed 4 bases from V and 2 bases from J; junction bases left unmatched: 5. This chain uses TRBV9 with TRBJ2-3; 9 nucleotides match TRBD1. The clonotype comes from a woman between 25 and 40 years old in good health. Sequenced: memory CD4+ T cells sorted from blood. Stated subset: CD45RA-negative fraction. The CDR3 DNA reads TGTGCCAGCAGCTCCCGACAGGGGGACACAGATACGCAGTATTTT. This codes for CASSSRQGDTDTQYF.